This record covers a single T cell receptor beta chain. TCRdb recomputed calls from the 5' RACE reads with MiXCR, one row per CDR3 protein. The sample lists 300,000 to 400,000 distinct CDR3 sequences; 10% to 15% were seen once. These data come from a study of identical twins. The data also belong to a second study, concerning yellow fever vaccine responses in identical twins.

This receptor was identified in a woman aged 18-29 years in good health. Specimen: CD8+ T cells sorted from blood.

CDR3 amino acids: CASSFSQGETQYF. For the CDR3, the DNA is TGTGCCAGCAGCTTCTCCCAGGGGGAGACCCAGTACTTC. The J gene is TRBJ2-5, the V gene TRBV7-2; D perhaps matches TRBD1 (6 bases). V lost 3 bases to trimming and J lost 5 bases, with 10 bases between them. This CDR3 region has 13 residues. Germline loops: CDR1 SGHTA, CDR2 FQGNSA.